This T cell receptor (beta chain) comes out of a study of Graves' ophthalmopathy and Graves' hyperthyroidism. RNA transcripts were the template, and TCR beta CDR3 regions were amplified from them. Second-round multiplex PCR came after first-round RT-PCR with HTBI primers. Each CDR3 protein gets one entry after TCRdb re-called the multiplex PCR reads with MiXCR. The table records more than 300,000 distinct CDR3 sequences, 15% to 17% of them present only once. The sequencing sample was made of peripheral blood. This clonotype was sampled from a woman in her late teens or twenties with stable Graves' hyperthyroidism.

CDR3 in DNA: TGTGCCAGCAGTTTAAAAGGGGGTGGCGGCTACACCTTC. Translation: CASSLKGGGGYTF. The V call is TRBV27, the J call TRBJ1-2; TRBD1 might be the D (6 bases). This CDR3 is 13 amino acids long. CDR1 and CDR2 (germline): MNHEY, SMNVEV (reference sequence). The V gene lost 2 bases and the J gene lost 8 bases, with 12 bases spanning the gap.